This record concerns one TCR beta chain sequence. The antigen is undetermined. With 5 bases removed from V and 8 bases from J, the gap between germline ends came to 13 bases. The CDR3 totals 12 residues. Germline values: CDR1 SGHVS, CDR2 FQNEAQ. This specimen comes from a study of cytomegalovirus exposure and HLA in healthy donors. About the research overall: The roughly 700 first-cohort repertoires and the 95 to 150 validation repertoires shared the same platform, a later analysis reported. Whole-study findings and limits: A classifier reportedly called cytomegalovirus status with high sensitivity and specificity.

The table came from immunoSEQ multiplex PCR; TCRdb's copy has only in-frame clones and leaves some out. The sample includes 260,000 or so clones, 80% to 95% of them seen just once. The clonotype was recovered from a woman aged 25-40 years in good health and CMV-seronegative. The gene calls are TRBV7-8 and TRBJ2-7; D not resolved. The specimen was PBMCs. CDR3 DNA: TGTGCCAGCAGCCCTGATTTGGATAAGCAGTACTTC. It translates to CASSPDLDKQYF.